Shown below are 15 T cell receptor beta chains from a single sample sequenced in a study of blood T cell repertoires in COVID-19. Some clones are missing from TCRdb's copy, which holds only in-frame ones; the method was immunoSEQ multiplex PCR. The sample comprises about 56,000 clones, 72% of which are singletons, and approximately 4.8% rests with the top ten. Sequenced material: peripheral blood. The receptor source for this set is a woman in her 70s with COVID-19, enrolled during active disease.

V is TRBV29-1 and J is TRBJ2-3, with 7 positions matching TRBD2. With 7 bases clipped from V and 6 bases from J, the junction kept 10 bases outside the gene matches. The CDR3 loop spans 13 amino acids. Germline-derived CDR1 and CDR2 are SQVTM and ANQGSEA. The CDR3 reads CSAWGGSSDTQYF. Written as DNA, the CDR3 is TGCAGCGCCTGGGGCGGGAGTTCTGATACGCAGTATTTT.

The chain carries TRBV11-1 and TRBJ2-1; TRBD2 is a possible D gene (5 bases). The CDR3 is 13 residues long. In germline, CDR1 is SGHAT, CDR2 FQDESV (reference sequence). V lost 5 bases and J 10 bases, leaving 15 bases between the germline ends. The DNA for the CDR3 is TGTGCCAGCAGCATCTCCCTAACGGGAGAGCAGTTCTTC. Its protein product is CASSISLTGEQFF.

The CDR3 bases are TGTGCCAGCAGCTTAACGGCAGGAACTGAAGCTTTCTTT. Its protein is CASSLTAGTEAFF. The rearrangement links TRBV11-1 to TRBJ1-1, with D uncertain. Trimming took off 2 bases at V and 5 bases at J, with 9 bases between the two ends. The CDR3 consists of 13 residues. Germline lookup yields CDR1 SGHAT and CDR2 FQDESV (reference sequence).

CDR3 sequence reads: CASSIVGTGQNTQYF. In nucleotides, the CDR3 is TGTGCCAGTAGTATAGTCGGGACAGGGCAAAATACGCAGTATTTT. J is TRBJ2-3 and V is TRBV19, with TRBD1 matching 9 bases. J lost 7 bases, V lost 1 base, and 6 bases had no gene match. The CDR3 runs 15 residues. Germline loops: CDR1 LNHDA, CDR2 SQIVND (reference sequence). Full variable domain (outside the CDR3, taken from reference TRBV19 and TRBJ2-3): DGGITQSPKYLFRKEGQNVTLSCEQNLNHDAMYWYRQDPGQGLRLIYYSQIVNDFQKGDIAEGYSVSREKKESFPLTVTSAQKNPTAFYLCASSIVGTGQNTQYFGPGTRLTVL.

This clone was seen a few times. V is TRBV7-2 and J is TRBJ1-2; the D is unclear. V was cut by 1 base and J by 4 bases, with 7 bases left in between. This CDR3 region has 13 residues. Germline V gene data show CDR1 as SGHTA and CDR2 as FQGNSA. The CDR3: CASSLGGSYGYTF. In nucleotides, the CDR3 is TGTGCCAGCAGCTTAGGAGGGTCCTATGGCTACACCTTC.

The rearrangement links TRBV6-2 or TRBV6-3 to TRBJ2-5; 11 bases are shared with TRBD2. CDR3 length equals 17 residues. Trimming took 6 bases from V and 5 from J; bases not matched to a gene: 14. Germline CDR1 MNHEY, CDR2 SVGEGT. The CDR3: CASSLKWASGRSETQYF. The CDR3 region has the DNA TGTGCCAGCAGCCTGAAGTGGGCTAGCGGGAGGTCGGAGACCCAGTACTTC.

The V gene is TRBV19, the J gene TRBJ2-3; 7 nucleotides match TRBD2. In germline, CDR1 is LNHDA, CDR2 SQIVND (reference sequence). The CDR3 runs 14 residues. V gave up 4 bases and J gave up 5 bases; unmatched junction bases: 6. This chain's CDR3 is CASSTGLGIDTQYF. CDR3 bases: TGTGCCAGTAGTACCGGACTAGGAATAGATACGCAGTATTTT. The variable domain in full, with the rest retrieved from reference TRBV19 and TRBJ2-3, is DGGITQSPKYLFRKEGQNVTLSCEQNLNHDAMYWYRQDPGQGLRLIYYSQIVNDFQKGDIAEGYSVSREKKESFPLTVTSAQKNPTAFYLCASSTGLGIDTQYFGPGTRLTVL.

This clone was recorded once. This sequence joins TRBV6-5 and TRBJ1-1; no reliable D call. Per germline, CDR1 MNHEY and CDR2 SVGAGI. The CDR3 loop spans 12 amino acids. V was cut by 8 bases and J by 3 bases, with 10 bases left in between. CDR3 sequence (DNA): TGTGCCAGCGGCCGCCGGGACACTGAAGCTTTCTTT. Protein product: CASGRRDTEAFF.

This clone was picked up one time. The gene calls are TRBV30 and TRBJ1-3; D is uncertain. Germline V gene lookup returns CDR1 GTSNPN and CDR2 SVGIG (reference sequence). Trimming cost V 2 bases and J 9 bases, with 17 bases left between them. This CDR3 is 14 amino acids long. CDR3 in DNA: TGTGCCTGGAGTTCTACGTCGGGTATTAGCACCATATATTTT. Translated, it gives CAWSSTSGISTIYF.

The chain uses TRBV27 and TRBJ2-1, with TRBD2 matching over 7 bases. The CDR3 loop spans 14 amino acids. Germline V gene data show CDR1 as MNHEY and CDR2 as SMNVEV (reference sequence). The ends lost 6 bases at V and 5 bases at J; junction bases unmatched: 7. CDR3 sequence (DNA): TGTGCCAGCAGATGGCGGGGGTTGGACAATGAGCAGTTCTTC. It encodes CASRWRGLDNEQFF.

The chain joins TRBV6-2 or TRBV6-3 to TRBJ1-2, with a possible D match to TRBD1 (5 bases). Germline CDR1 is MNHEY and CDR2 is SVGEGT. V was trimmed by 2 bases and J by 5 bases, leaving 12 bases between them. The CDR3 has 14 residues. The CDR3 spells CASSYGQGFYGYTF. As DNA, the CDR3 is TGTGCCAGCAGTTACGGGCAGGGCTTTTATGGCTACACCTTC.

The chain links TRBV5-4 to TRBJ2-3; 7 bases are a match to TRBD2. Germline V gives CDR1 SGHNT, CDR2 YYREEE (reference sequence). V trimming: 5 bases; J trimming: 5 bases; junction bases outside the gene matches: 11. The CDR3 runs 15 residues. This CDR3 is CASSRAGPGEDTQYF. CDR3 DNA: TGTGCCAGCAGTAGAGCGGGACCCGGGGAAGATACGCAGTATTTT.

CDR3 sequence reads: CAISDPGQGYGYTF. The CDR3 nucleotides read TGTGCCATCAGTGATCCGGGTCAGGGATATGGCTACACCTTC. The V and J genes are TRBV10-3 and TRBJ1-2, with D maybe TRBD1 (5 bases). Trimming took off 3 bases at V and 5 bases at J, with 13 bases between the two ends. This CDR3 is built from 14 residues. From germline, CDR1 is ENHRY and CDR2 SYGVKD.

This sequence joins TRBV4-3 and TRBJ2-1, with 8 bases that match TRBD2. The CDR3 is made up of 19 amino acids. Per the germline V gene, CDR1 is LGHNA and CDR2 is YSLEER. Losses at the gene ends were 4 bases for V and 8 bases for J; bases not matched to a gene: 22. The CDR3: CASSLNGGGWGTSRHEQFF. As DNA, the CDR3 is TGCGCCAGCAGCCTTAACGGAGGGGGGTGGGGGACTAGTCGTCATGAGCAGTTCTTC.

This clone has only a few counts. The CDR3 protein is CASSLSGVWPSEQFF. The CDR3, as DNA: TGCGCCAGCAGCTTGAGCGGGGTATGGCCTAGCGAGCAGTTCTTC. V usage is TRBV5-1 and J usage is TRBJ2-1; 7 nucleotides agree with TRBD2. The germline V gene encodes CDR1 SGHRS and CDR2 YFSETQ. The V segment lost 1 base and the J segment 10 bases; nucleotides outside the gene matches: 11. CDR3 length: 15 residues.